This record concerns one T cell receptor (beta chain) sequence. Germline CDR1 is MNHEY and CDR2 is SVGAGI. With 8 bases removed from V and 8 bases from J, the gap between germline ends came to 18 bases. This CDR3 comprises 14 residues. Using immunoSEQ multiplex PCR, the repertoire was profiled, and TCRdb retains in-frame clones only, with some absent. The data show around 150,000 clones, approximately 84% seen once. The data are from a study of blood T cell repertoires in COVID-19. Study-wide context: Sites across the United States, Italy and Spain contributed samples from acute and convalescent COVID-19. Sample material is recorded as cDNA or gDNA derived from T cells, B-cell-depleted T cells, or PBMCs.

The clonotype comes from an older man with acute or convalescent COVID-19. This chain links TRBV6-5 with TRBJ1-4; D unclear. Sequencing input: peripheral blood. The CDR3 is CASAYSSAREKLFF. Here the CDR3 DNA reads TGTGCCAGCGCCTACAGCTCCGCCAGGGAAAAACTGTTTTTT.